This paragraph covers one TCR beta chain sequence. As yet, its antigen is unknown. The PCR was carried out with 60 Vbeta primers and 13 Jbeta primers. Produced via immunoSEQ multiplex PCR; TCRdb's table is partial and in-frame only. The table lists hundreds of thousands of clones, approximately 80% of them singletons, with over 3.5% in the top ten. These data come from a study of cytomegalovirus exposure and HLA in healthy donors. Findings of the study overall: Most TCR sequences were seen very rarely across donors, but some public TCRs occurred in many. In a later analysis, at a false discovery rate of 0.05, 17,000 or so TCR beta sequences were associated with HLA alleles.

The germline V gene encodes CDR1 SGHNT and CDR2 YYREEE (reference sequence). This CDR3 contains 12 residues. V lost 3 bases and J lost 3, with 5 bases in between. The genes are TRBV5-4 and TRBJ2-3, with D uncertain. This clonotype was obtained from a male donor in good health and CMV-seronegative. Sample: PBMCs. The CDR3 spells CASSYATDTQYF. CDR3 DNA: TGTGCCAGCAGCTACGCGACAGATACGCAGTATTTT.